This T cell receptor (beta chain) was recorded in a study of blood T cell repertoires in COVID-19. Study-level background: The United States, Italy and Spain were the sources of the acute and convalescent COVID-19 samples.

CDR3 size: 15 residues. From germline, CDR1 is MNHEY and CDR2 SVGAGI. The ends lost 5 bases at V and 7 bases at J; junction bases unmatched: 9. In assigning cohorts, the study relied on participant-reported clinical history. Clones were sequenced by immunoSEQ multiplex PCR, and TCRdb holds only the in-frame ones, with some missing. The repertoire includes 250,000 to 350,000 clones, around 89% of them detected once, and around 4.5% sits in the top ten. The origin of this receptor is a woman aged 18-30 years with acute COVID-19. V is TRBV6-5 and J is TRBJ1-5; 9 positions agree with TRBD1. Sequencing used PBMCs or T cells enriched from blood (not recorded which). This CDR3 is CASSPRTGVGQPQHF. The CDR3 nucleotides are TGTGCCAGCAGTCCACGGACAGGGGTTGGACAGCCCCAGCATTTT.